Listed below are T cell receptor beta chains from one sample, sequenced in a study of cytomegalovirus exposure and HLA in healthy donors. Assay used: immunoSEQ multiplex PCR; TCRdb lists only in-frame clones, some missing. The table has approximately 160,000 clones, 80% seen once. The sample comprised PBMCs. The receptors shown here come from a woman between 50 and 59 years old in good health and CMV-seropositive. Each CDR3 is given with its conserved first and last residue. The D gene is left open where the match is weak. Some rows have no size entry. The others give once, few or many, or a class for an expanded clone.

j_call | cdr3_length | clone_size | v_call | d_call | cdr3_aa | cdr3_nt
TRBJ2-5 | 14 | - | TRBV9 | - | CASSPRTDQETQYF | TGTGCCAGCAGCCCACGGACAGATCAAGAGACCCAGTACTTC
TRBJ2-3 | 13 | few | TRBV2 | - | CASSEQTADTQYF | TGTGCCAGCAGTGAACAGACAGCAGATACGCAGTATTTT
TRBJ1-2 | 14 | - | TRBV5-1 | TRBD1 | CASSLGQGGGGYTF | TGCGCCAGCAGCTTGGGACAGGGGGGAGGTGGCTACACCTTC
TRBJ2-1 | 15 | few | TRBV5-1 | - | CATTPSASSYNEQFF | TGCGCCACCACCCCTAGCGCGAGCTCCTACAATGAGCAGTTCTTC
TRBJ1-2 | 14 | few | TRBV19 | TRBD1 | CASTPGQSIYGYTF | TGTGCCAGTACCCCGGGACAGTCCATCTATGGCTACACCTTC
TRBJ2-2 | 13 | - | TRBV28 | - | CASTSTNTGELFF | TGTGCCAGCACGTCTACGAACACCGGGGAGCTGTTTTTT
TRBJ2-5 | 15 | few | TRBV27 | - | CASSPPSGYQETQYF | TGTGCCAGCAGCCCACCCAGCGGGTACCAAGAGACCCAGTACTTC
TRBJ2-7 | 11 | few | TRBV6-6 | - | CASEGAYEQYF | TGTGCCAGCGAGGGGGCCTACGAGCAGTACTTC
TRBJ1-2 | 15 | - | TRBV7-9 | TRBD1 | CASSFDGTGGYGYTF | TGTGCCAGCAGCTTCGACGGAACAGGGGGCTATGGCTACACCTTC
TRBJ1-1 | 14 | - | TRBV7-2 | TRBD1 | CASRPGQGNTEAFF | TGTGCCAGCAGACCGGGACAGGGGAACACTGAAGCTTTCTTT
TRBJ2-1 | 16 | - | TRBV4-3 | - | CASSQDIGHPPQGQFF | TGCGCCAGCAGCCAAGATATAGGACACCCACCCCAGGGGCAGTTCTTC
TRBJ2-1 | 13 | - | TRBV19 | TRBD1 | CASSRGQMNEQFF | TGTGCCAGTAGCAGGGGACAGATGAATGAGCAGTTCTTC
TRBJ2-3 | 11 | - | TRBV5-8 | - | CASSFQDTQYF | TGTGCCAGCAGCTTCCAGGATACGCAGTATTTT
TRBJ2-5 | 13 | - | TRBV7-8 | - | CASSLGEEETQYF | TGTGCCAGCAGCTTAGGCGAGGAAGAGACCCAGTACTTC
TRBJ2-5 | 15 | - | TRBV5-1 | TRBD2 | CASSPGTSGGETQYF | TGCGCCAGCAGCCCCGGGACTAGCGGGGGTGAGACCCAGTACTTC
TRBJ2-1 | 15 | - | TRBV7-7 | TRBD2 | CASSLAGGWGNEQFF | TGTGCTAGCAGCTTAGCGGGGGGGTGGGGGAATGAGCAGTTCTTC
TRBJ2-1 | 16 | - | TRBV10-3 | TRBD2 | CAISESLAGAKNEQFF | TGTGCCATCAGTGAGTCACTAGCGGGAGCGAAAAATGAGCAGTTCTTC
TRBJ1-3 | 14 | - | TRBV4-2 | - | CASSQPDTGNTIYF | TGTGCCAGCAGCCAACCAGATACAGGGAACACCATATATTTT
TRBJ1-4 | 14 | few | TRBV9 | TRBD1 | CASSVRQGGEKLFF | TGTGCCAGCAGCGTGAGACAGGGGGGTGAAAAACTGTTTTTT
TRBJ2-5 | 15 | - | TRBV7-2 | - | CASSLQGWDQETQYF | TGTGCCAGCAGCCTCCAGGGTTGGGACCAAGAGACCCAGTACTTC
TRBJ2-5 | 16 | - | TRBV9 | TRBD2 | CASSVNSGGARETQYF | TGTGCCAGCAGCGTAAATAGCGGGGGGGCCCGGGAGACCCAGTACTTC
TRBJ2-1 | 16 | - | TRBV10-2 | - | CASSESAGSSYNEQFF | TGCGCCAGCAGTGAGTCGGCGGGGAGCTCCTACAATGAGCAGTTCTTC
TRBJ2-3 | 15 | - | TRBV18 | - | CASSPPPKREDTQYF | TGTGCCAGCTCACCTCCCCCTAAGAGGGAAGATACGCAGTATTTT
TRBJ2-3 | 16 | - | TRBV6-6 | TRBD2 | CASRSGLSGSTDTQYF | TGTGCCAGCAGATCCGGCCTTAGCGGGTCCACAGATACGCAGTATTTT
TRBJ1-4 | 14 | - | TRBV15 | - | CATSRVGGKVELFF | TGTGCCACCAGCAGAGTGGGAGGGAAAGTGGAACTGTTTTTT
TRBJ2-2 | 14 | medium-sized | TRBV6-4 | TRBD1 | CASSDGQGVGELFF | TGTGCCAGCAGTGACGGACAGGGGGTCGGGGAGCTGTTTTTT
TRBJ2-1 | 16 | - | TRBV7-6 | - | CASSKFPIIVRNEQFF | TGTGCCAGCAGCAAATTCCCTATCATCGTACGCAATGAGCAGTTCTTC
TRBJ1-1 | 14 | few | TRBV18 | TRBD1 | CASLPTGGRTEAFF | TGTGCCAGCTTACCTACAGGGGGCCGCACTGAAGCTTTCTTT
TRBJ1-1 | 15 | - | TRBV28 | - | CASSLWEAENTEAFF | TGTGCCAGCAGTTTATGGGAGGCGGAGAACACTGAAGCTTTCTTT
TRBJ1-1 | 14 | - | TRBV7-9 | - | CASSDPTVNTEAFF | TGTGCCAGCAGCGATCCGACAGTGAACACTGAAGCTTTCTTT